The clone carrying this T cell receptor beta chain has a handful of counts. The data derive from a study of blood T cell repertoires in COVID-19. Per the germline V gene, CDR1 is SGDLS and CDR2 is YYNGEE. V was clipped by 4 bases and J by 5 bases, with 16 bases between them. The CDR3 runs to 14 residues. Using immunoSEQ multiplex PCR, the repertoire was profiled, and TCRdb retains in-frame clones only, with some absent. Of roughly 100,000 clones listed, more than 80% were seen once; the top ten hold over 20%. Sequencing was carried out using peripheral blood. This clonotype originated in a man aged 60 to 69 with acute or convalescent COVID-19. This sequence joins TRBV9 and TRBJ2-7, with D tentatively TRBD2 (6 bases). The CDR3 coding sequence is TGTGCCAGCAGCTTAGGCCCTGGGGGGAACGAGCAGTACTTC. This gives the protein CASSLGPGGNEQYF.